Below, 13 T cell receptor beta chains from the same sample are listed, as sequenced in a study of early T cells in non-severe SARS-CoV-2 infection. TCRdb redid the calling of the 5' RACE reads with MiXCR, one entry per CDR3 protein. The sample has about 83,000 distinct CDR3 sequences, roughly 12% seen once. Sequenced: whole blood. These receptors were obtained from an adult who was a healthcare worker with PCR-confirmed SARS-CoV-2 infection or an uninfected control (not recorded which).

This clonotype was observed a few times. This chain connects TRBV7-6 to TRBJ2-7; 8 bases fit TRBD2. Per germline, CDR1 SGHVS and CDR2 FNYEAQ. The CDR3 sequence is 14 residues long. J lost 0 bases, V lost 6 bases, and 4 bases had no gene match. In DNA form, the CDR3 reads TGTGCCAGCAGTCTACTAGCGGCCTCCTACGAGCAGTACTTC. Its translation: CASSLLAASYEQYF.

This clonotype was seen more than once but under ten times. V and J are TRBV29-1 and TRBJ1-1, with 7 positions matching TRBD1. With V trimmed by 6 bases and J by 1 base, 5 bases remained unmatched. This CDR3 contains 13 residues. Germline V gives CDR1 SQVTM, CDR2 ANQGSEA. As DNA, the CDR3 is TGCAGCGTGACAGGGTTCGGGAACACTGAAGCTTTCTTT. This encodes CSVTGFGNTEAFF.

This chain uses TRBV4-3 with TRBJ1-4; 9 bases line up with TRBD1. The CDR3 contains 17 residues. The junction had 7 bases not matched to a gene; V was cut back by 0 bases and J by 5 bases. The germline V gene has CDR1 LGHNA and CDR2 YSLEER. The CDR3 loop is CASSQEVKGQGNEKLFF. The DNA for the CDR3 is TGCGCCAGCAGCCAAGAGGTGAAGGGACAGGGCAATGAAAAACTGTTTTTT.

This clonotype came up a few times. The chain uses TRBV20-1 and TRBJ1-6; D not resolved. The CDR3 is 13 residues long. The germline CDR1 and CDR2 sequences are DFQATT and SNEGSKA (reference sequence). With 4 bases removed from V and 1 base from J, the gap between germline ends came to 5 bases. The CDR3 nucleotides read TGCAGTGCTATGGGTTCCTATAATTCACCCCTCCACTTT. Encoded protein: CSAMGSYNSPLHF.

This clonotype has only a few counts. The rearrangement uses TRBV6-5 and TRBJ2-7; TRBD1 matches 7 bases. Germline V gene data show CDR1 as MNHEY and CDR2 as SVGAGI. The CDR3 extends over 16 amino acids. V trimming: 6 bases; J trimming: 0 bases; junction bases outside the gene matches: 11. The CDR3: CASSPWTGLVSYEQYF. CDR3 DNA: TGTGCCAGCAGCCCATGGACAGGTTTAGTCTCCTACGAGCAGTACTTC.

This clonotype was counted many times. The J gene is TRBJ2-7, the V gene TRBV29-1; no firm D call. The CDR3 runs 10 residues. Per the germline V gene, CDR1 is SQVTM and CDR2 is ANQGSEA. V was pared by 4 bases and J by 6 bases, with 7 bases between. In nucleotides, the CDR3 is TGCAGCGTTGCGGACCCCGAGCAGTACTTC. This codes for CSVADPEQYF.

This clonotype was seen many times. This chain connects TRBV9 to TRBJ2-3; 9 bases match TRBD1. The CDR3 covers 15 residues. The V and J ends lost 3 bases and 4 bases, in that order; junction bases with no gene match: 6. The V gene's germline CDR1 is SGDLS and CDR2 YYNGEE. CDR3 region: CASSAGTGGADTQYF. Here the CDR3 DNA reads TGTGCCAGCAGCGCGGGTACAGGGGGCGCAGATACGCAGTATTTT.

J is TRBJ2-1 and V is TRBV29-1, with D uncertain. CDR3 length: 14 residues. CDR1 is SQVTM and CDR2 is ANQGSEA in the germline V gene. Deletions cut 4 bases from V and 2 bases from J, with 12 bases between. CDR3 sequence (DNA): TGCAGCGTTGTGTCCCCCCTTACCTACAATGAGCAGTTCTTC. Translation gives CSVVSPLTYNEQFF.

The J gene is TRBJ2-4, the V gene TRBV6-1, with unresolved D. The germline gives CDR1 MNHNS, CDR2 SASEGT. V was clipped by 7 bases and J by 13 bases, with 11 bases between them. The CDR3 contains 10 residues. CDR3 amino acids: CASTWGRQYF. For the CDR3, the DNA is TGTGCCAGCACCTGGGGAAGGCAGTACTTC.

In the case of this clonotype: A read error may explain this, as a much larger clone is one base away. The chain couples TRBV7-3 to TRBJ2-1, with D unresolved. The germline V gene encodes CDR1 SGHTA and CDR2 FQGTGA. CDR3 length: 13 residues. The DNA for the CDR3 is TGTGGCAGCAGCTCCTCGATCGACAATGAGCAGTTCTTC. It encodes CGSSSSIDNEQFF.

This clonotype came up a few times. The rearrangement uses TRBV20-1 and TRBJ1-6, with 7 positions matching TRBD1. This CDR3 is built from 14 residues. CDR1 DFQATT and CDR2 SNEGSKA come from the germline V gene (reference sequence). V gave up 1 base and J gave up 10 bases; unmatched junction bases: 7. This chain's CDR3 is CSARVPGGGSPLHF. In nucleotides, the CDR3 is TGCAGTGCTAGAGTACCAGGGGGTGGATCACCCCTCCACTTT.

The chain joins TRBV20-1 to TRBJ2-7; 7 positions match TRBD1. Germline V CDR1 and CDR2: DFQATT, SNEGSKA (reference sequence). This CDR3 spans 14 amino acids. The ends lost 2 bases at V and 4 bases at J; junction bases unmatched: 8. CDR3 in DNA: TGCAGTGCTAGATCCGGGACAGCGGAATACGAGCAGTACTTC. As protein: CSARSGTAEYEQYF.

The genes are TRBV7-9 and TRBJ2-3; no firm D call. This CDR3 has 13 residues. V lost 2 bases and J lost 2, with 5 bases in between. Germline lookup yields CDR1 SEHNR and CDR2 FQNEAQ (reference sequence). The CDR3 loop reads CASSLKSTDTQYF. CDR3 DNA: TGTGCCAGCAGCTTAAAATCCACAGATACGCAGTATTTT.